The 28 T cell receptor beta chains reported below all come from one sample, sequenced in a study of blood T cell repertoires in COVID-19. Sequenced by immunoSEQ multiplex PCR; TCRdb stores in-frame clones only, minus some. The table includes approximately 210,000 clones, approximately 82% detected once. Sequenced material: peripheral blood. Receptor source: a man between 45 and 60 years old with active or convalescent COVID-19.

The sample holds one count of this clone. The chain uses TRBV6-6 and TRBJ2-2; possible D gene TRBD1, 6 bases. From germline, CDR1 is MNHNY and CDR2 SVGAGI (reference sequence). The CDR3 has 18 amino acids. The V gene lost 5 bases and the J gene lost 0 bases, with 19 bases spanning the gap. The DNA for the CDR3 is TGTGCCAGCAGTCTTCGGACAGTTCCTTTCGCGAACACCGGGGAGCTGTTTTTT. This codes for CASSLRTVPFANTGELFF.

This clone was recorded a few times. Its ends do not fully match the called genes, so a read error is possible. The CDR3 region has the DNA TGTGCCTGGAGTGTGGGGTGGACCGGGATTTTT. As protein: CAWSVGWTGIF. The chain combines TRBV30 with TRBJ1-1; no clear D gene. Germline V gene sequence: CDR1 GTSNPN, CDR2 SVGIG (reference sequence). The CDR3 contains 11 residues.

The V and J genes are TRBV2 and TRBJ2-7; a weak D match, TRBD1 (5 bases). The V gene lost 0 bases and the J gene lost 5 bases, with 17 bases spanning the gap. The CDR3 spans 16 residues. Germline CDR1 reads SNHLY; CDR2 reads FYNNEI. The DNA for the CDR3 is TGTGCCAGCAGTGAAGCTTACCAGACAGTATCCCACGAGCAGTACTTC. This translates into CASSEAYQTVSHEQYF. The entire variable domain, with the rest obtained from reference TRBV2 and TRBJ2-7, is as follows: EPEVTQTPSHQVTQMGQEVILRCVPISNHLYFYWYRQILGQKVEFLVSFYNNEISEKSEIFDDQFSVERPDGSNFTLKIRSTKLEDSAMYFCASSEAYQTVSHEQYFGPGTRLTVT.

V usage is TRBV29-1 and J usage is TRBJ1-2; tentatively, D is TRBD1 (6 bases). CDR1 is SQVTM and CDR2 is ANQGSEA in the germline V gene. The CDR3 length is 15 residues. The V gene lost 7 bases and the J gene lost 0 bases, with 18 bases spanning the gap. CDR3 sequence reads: CSAILTGLSNYGYTF. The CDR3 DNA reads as TGCAGCGCCATTTTGACAGGCCTTTCTAACTATGGCTACACCTTC.

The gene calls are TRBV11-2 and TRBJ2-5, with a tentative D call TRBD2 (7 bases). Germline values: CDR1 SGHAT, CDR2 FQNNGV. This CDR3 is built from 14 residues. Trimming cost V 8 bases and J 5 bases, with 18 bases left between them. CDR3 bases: TGTGCCAGCGGGGGGGCGCAGGGTAGGGAGACCCAGTACTTC. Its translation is CASGGAQGRETQYF. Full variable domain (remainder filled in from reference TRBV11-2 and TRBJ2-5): EAGVAQSPRYKIIEKRQSVAFWCNPISGHATLYWYQQILGQGPKLLIQFQNNGVVDDSQLPKDRFSAERLKGVDSTLKIQPAKLEDSAVYLCASGGAQGRETQYFGPGTRLLVL.

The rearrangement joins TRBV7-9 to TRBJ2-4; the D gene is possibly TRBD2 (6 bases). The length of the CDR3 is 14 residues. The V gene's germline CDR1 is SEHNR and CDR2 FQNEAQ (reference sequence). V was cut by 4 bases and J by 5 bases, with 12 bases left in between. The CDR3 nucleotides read TGTGCCAGCAGCTGGGGACTGCGAGAAAACATTCAGTACTTC. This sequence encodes CASSWGLRENIQYF.

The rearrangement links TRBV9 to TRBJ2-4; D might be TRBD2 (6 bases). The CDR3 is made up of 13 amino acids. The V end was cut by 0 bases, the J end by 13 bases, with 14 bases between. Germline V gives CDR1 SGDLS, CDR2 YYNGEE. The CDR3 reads CASSVARGGAQYF. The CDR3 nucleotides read TGTGCCAGCAGCGTAGCGCGTGGAGGGGCACAGTACTTC.

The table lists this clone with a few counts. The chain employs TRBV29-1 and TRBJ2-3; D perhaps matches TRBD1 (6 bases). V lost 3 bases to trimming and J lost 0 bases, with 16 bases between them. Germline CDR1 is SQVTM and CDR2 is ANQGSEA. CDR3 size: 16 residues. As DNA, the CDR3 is TGCAGCGTTGATGGGACACCGGAGATAAGCACAGATACGCAGTATTTT. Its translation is CSVDGTPEISTDTQYF.

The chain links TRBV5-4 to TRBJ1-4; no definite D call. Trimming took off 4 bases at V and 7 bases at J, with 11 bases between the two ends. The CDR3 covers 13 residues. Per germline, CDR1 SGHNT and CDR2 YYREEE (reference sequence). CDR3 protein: CASSPRYGEKLFF. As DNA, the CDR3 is TGTGCCAGCAGCCCACGATACGGTGAAAAACTGTTTTTT.

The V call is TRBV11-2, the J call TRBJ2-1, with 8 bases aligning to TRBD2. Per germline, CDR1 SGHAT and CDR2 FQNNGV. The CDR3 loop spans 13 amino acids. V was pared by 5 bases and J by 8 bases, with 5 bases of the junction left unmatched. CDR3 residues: CASSPTGGDEQFF. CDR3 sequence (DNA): TGTGCCAGCAGCCCAACCGGGGGGGATGAGCAGTTCTTC. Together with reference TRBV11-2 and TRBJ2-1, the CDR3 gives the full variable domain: EAGVAQSPRYKIIEKRQSVAFWCNPISGHATLYWYQQILGQGPKLLIQFQNNGVVDDSQLPKDRFSAERLKGVDSTLKIQPAKLEDSAVYLCASSPTGGDEQFFGPGTRLTVL.

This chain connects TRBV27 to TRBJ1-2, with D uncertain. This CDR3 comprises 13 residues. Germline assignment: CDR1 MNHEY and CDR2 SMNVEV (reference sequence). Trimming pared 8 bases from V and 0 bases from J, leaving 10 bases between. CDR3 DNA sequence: TGTGCCAGCGCCCTGAGAGCTAACTATGGCTACACCTTC. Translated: CASALRANYGYTF.

The CDR3 loop is CASSAGTGNTGELFF. CDR3 in DNA: TGCGCCAGCAGCGCCGGGACAGGTAACACCGGGGAGCTGTTTTTT. This chain uses TRBV5-1 with TRBJ2-2; 8 bases fit TRBD1. This CDR3 region has 15 residues. J gave up 2 bases and V 4 bases, and 4 bases lay outside the gene matches. Germline V gene lookup returns CDR1 SGHRS and CDR2 YFSETQ.

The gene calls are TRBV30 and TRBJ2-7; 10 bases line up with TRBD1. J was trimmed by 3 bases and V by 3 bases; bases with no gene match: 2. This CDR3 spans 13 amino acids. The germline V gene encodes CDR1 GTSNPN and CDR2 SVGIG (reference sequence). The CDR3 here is CAWSRDRGYEQYF. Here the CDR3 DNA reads TGTGCCTGGAGCCGGGACAGGGGCTACGAGCAGTACTTC.

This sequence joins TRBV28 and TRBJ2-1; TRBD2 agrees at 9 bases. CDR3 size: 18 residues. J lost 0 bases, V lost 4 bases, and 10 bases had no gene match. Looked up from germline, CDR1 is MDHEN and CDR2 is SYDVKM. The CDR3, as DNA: TGTGCCAGCAGTTCAGAAGCTAGCGGGGAGAGCTCCTACAATGAGCAGTTCTTC. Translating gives CASSSEASGESSYNEQFF.

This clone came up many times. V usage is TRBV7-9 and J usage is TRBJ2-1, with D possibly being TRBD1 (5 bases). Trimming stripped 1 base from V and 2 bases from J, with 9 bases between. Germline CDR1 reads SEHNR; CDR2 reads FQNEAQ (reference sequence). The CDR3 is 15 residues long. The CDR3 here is CASSLDDSPYNEQFF. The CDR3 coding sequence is TGTGCCAGCAGCTTAGATGACAGCCCCTACAATGAGCAGTTCTTC.

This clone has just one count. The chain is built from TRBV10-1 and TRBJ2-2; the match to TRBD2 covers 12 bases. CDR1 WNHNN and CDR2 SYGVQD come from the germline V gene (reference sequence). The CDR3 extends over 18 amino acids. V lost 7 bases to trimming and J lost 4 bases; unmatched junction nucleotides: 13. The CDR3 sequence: CASMGGLAGGRGTGELFF. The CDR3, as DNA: TGCGCCAGCATGGGAGGGCTAGCGGGAGGGCGCGGCACCGGGGAGCTGTTTTTT.

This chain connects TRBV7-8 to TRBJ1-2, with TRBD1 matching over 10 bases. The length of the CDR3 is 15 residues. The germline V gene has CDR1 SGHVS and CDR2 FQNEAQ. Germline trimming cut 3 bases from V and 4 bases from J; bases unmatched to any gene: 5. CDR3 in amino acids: CASSLGQGPIYGYTF. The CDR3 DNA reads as TGTGCCAGCAGCTTGGGACAGGGGCCTATCTATGGCTACACCTTC.

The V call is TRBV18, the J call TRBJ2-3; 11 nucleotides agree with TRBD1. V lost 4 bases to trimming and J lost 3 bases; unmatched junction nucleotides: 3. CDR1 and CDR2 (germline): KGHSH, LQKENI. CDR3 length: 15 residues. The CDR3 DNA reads TGTGCCAGCTCACTTGGACAGGGGGCGACAGATACGCAGTATTTT. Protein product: CASSLGQGATDTQYF.

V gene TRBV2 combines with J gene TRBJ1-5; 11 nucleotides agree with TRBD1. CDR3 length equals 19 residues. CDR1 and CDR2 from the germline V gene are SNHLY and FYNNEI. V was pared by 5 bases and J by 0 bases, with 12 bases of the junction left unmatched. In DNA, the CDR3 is TGTGCCAGCAGTCGGACAGGGGGCGAAAGTAAGTCTAGCAATCAGCCCCAGCATTTT. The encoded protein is CASSRTGGESKSSNQPQHF.

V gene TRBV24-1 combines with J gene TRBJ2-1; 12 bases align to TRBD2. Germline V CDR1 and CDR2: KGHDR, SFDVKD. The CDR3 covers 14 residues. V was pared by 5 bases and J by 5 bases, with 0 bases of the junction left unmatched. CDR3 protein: CATSGLAGDNEQFF. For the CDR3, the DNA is TGTGCCACCAGTGGACTAGCGGGAGACAATGAGCAGTTCTTC.

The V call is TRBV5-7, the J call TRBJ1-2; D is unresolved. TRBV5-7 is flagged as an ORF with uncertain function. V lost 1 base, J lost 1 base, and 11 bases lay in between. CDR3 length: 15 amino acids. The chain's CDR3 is CASSLIRCINYGYTF. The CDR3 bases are TGTGCCAGCAGCTTGATACGGTGTATTAACTATGGCTACACCTTC.

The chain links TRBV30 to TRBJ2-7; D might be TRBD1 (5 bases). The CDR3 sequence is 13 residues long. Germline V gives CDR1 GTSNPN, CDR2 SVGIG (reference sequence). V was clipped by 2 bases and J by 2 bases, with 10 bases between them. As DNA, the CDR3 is TGTGCCTGGAGTACGGGCAGGGCCTACGAGCAGTACTTC. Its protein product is CAWSTGRAYEQYF.

The CDR3 nucleotides are TGCGCCAGCAGGGATATCTACCTCGCCGGGACAGGGGGCCATGAGCAGTTCTTC. Its protein is CASRDIYLAGTGGHEQFF. J is TRBJ2-1 and V is TRBV10-2; 12 bases are a match to TRBD1. V was clipped by 6 bases and J by 8 bases; unmatched bases: 17. The CDR3 is 18 amino acids. From germline, CDR1 is WSHSY and CDR2 SAAADI.

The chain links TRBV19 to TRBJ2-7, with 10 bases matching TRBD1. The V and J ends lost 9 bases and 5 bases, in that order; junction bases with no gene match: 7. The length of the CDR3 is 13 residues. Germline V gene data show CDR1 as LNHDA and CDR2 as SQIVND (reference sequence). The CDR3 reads CASAGTGVNEQYF. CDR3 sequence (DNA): TGTGCCAGCGCCGGGACAGGGGTCAACGAGCAGTACTTC.

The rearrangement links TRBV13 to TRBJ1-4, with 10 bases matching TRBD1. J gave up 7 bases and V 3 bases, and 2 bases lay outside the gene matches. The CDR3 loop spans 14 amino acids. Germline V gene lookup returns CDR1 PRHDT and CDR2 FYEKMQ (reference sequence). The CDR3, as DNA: TGTGCCAGCAGCTTGGGACAGGGGTCTGAAAAACTGTTTTTT. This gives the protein CASSLGQGSEKLFF.

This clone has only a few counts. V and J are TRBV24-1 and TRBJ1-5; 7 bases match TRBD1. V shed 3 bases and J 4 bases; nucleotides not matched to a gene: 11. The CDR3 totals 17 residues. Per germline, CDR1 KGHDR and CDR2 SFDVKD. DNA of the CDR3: TGTGCCACCAGTGATGACTGCCGAGGGGGCAATAATCAGCCCCAGCATTTT. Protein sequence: CATSDDCRGGNNQPQHF.

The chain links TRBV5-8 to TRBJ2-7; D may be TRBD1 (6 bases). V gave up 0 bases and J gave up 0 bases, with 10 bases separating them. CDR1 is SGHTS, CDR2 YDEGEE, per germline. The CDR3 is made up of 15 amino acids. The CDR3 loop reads CASSLARGGSYEQYF. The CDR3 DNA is TGTGCCAGCAGCTTGGCCAGGGGCGGCTCCTACGAGCAGTACTTC.

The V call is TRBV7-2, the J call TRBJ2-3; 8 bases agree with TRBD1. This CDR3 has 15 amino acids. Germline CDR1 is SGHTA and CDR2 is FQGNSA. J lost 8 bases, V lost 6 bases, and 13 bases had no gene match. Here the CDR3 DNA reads TGTGCCAGCAGTCCTACCGGGACAGGTCCTCCTACGCAGTATTTT. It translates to CASSPTGTGPPTQYF.